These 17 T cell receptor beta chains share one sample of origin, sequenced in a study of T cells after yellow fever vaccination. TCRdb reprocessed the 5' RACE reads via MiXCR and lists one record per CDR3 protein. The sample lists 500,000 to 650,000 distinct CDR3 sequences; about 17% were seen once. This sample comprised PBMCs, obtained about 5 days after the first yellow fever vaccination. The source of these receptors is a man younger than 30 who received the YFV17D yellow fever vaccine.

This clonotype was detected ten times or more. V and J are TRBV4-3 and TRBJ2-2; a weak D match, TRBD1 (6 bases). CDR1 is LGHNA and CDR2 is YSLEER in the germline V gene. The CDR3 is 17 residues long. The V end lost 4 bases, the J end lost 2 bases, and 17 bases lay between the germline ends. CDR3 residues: CASSPGDGYLNTGELFF. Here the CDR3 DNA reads TGCGCCAGCAGCCCAGGGGACGGTTACCTTAACACCGGGGAGCTGTTTTTT.

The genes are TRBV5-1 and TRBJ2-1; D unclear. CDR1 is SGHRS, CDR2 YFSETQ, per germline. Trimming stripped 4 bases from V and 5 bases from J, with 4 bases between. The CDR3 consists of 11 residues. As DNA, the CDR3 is TGCGCCAGCAGCCAAGACAATGAGCAGTTCTTC. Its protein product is CASSQDNEQFF. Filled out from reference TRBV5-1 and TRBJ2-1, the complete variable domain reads KAGVTQTPRYLIKTRGQQVTLSCSPISGHRSVSWYQQTPGQGLQFLFEYFSETQRNKGNFPGRFSGRQFSNSRSEMNVSTLELGDSALYLCASSQDNEQFFGPGTRLTVL.

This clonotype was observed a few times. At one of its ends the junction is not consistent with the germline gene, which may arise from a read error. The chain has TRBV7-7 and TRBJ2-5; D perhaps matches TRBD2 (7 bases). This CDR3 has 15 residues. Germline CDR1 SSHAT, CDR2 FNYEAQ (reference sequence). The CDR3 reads CASSLEGGRAETQYF. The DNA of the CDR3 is TGTGCTAGCAGCTTAGAGGGGGGGCGCGCCGAGACCCAGTACTTC. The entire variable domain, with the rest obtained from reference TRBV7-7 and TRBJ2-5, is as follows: GAGVSQSPRYKVTKRGQDVTLRCDPISSHATLYWYQQALGQGPEFLTYFNYEAQPDKSGLPSDRFSAERPEGSISTLTIQRTEQRDSAMYRCASSLEGGRAETQYFGPGTRLLVL.

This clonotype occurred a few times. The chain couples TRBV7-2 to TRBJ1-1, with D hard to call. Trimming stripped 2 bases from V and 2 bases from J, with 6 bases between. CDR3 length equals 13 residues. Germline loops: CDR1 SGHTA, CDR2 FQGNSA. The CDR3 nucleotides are TGTGCCAGCAGCTTAAGCTACAACACTGAAGCTTTCTTT. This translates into CASSLSYNTEAFF.

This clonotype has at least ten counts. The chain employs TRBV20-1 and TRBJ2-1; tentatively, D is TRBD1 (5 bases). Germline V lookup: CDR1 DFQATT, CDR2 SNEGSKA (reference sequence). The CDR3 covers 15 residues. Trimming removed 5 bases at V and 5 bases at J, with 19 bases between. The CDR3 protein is CSAPRTPGPDNEQFF. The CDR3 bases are TGCAGTGCTCCACGGACACCAGGGCCAGACAATGAGCAGTTCTTC.

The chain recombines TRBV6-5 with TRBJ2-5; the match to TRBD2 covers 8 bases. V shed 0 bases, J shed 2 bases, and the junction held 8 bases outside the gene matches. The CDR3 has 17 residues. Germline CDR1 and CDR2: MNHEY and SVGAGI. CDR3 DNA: TGTGCCAGCAGTTACTCGGGAAGCGGGGGCCAACAAGAGACCCAGTACTTC. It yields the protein CASSYSGSGGQQETQYF.

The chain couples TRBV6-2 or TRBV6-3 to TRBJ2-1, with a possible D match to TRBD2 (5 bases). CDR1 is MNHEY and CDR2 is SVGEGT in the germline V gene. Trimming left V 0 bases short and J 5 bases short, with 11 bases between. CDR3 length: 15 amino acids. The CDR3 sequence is CASSYSLAAHNEQFF. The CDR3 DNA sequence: TGTGCCAGCAGTTACTCTCTAGCCGCCCACAATGAGCAGTTCTTC.

The CDR3 DNA follows: TGTGCCAGCAGCCAAGAGGGCAGGGTGCTCTCCGGGGCCAACGTCCTGACTTTC. Its translation: CASSQEGRVLSGANVLTF. This chain connects TRBV4-2 to TRBJ2-6, with a weak D call TRBD1 (5 bases). The CDR3 sequence is 18 residues long. Germline assignment: CDR1 LGHNA and CDR2 YNFKEQ. V dropped 0 bases and J dropped 4 bases, with 16 bases sitting between them.

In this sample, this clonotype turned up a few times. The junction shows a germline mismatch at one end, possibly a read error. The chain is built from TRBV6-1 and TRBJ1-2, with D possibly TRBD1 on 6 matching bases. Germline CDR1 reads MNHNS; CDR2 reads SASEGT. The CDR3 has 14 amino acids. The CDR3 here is CASGEGDQVGGYTF. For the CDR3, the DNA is TGTGCCAGCGGTGAGGGGGATCAGGTCGGCGGCTACACCTTC.

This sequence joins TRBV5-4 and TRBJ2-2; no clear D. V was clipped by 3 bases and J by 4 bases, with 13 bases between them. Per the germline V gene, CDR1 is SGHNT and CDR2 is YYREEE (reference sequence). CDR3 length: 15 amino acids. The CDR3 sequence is CASSSEVAVTGELFF. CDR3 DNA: TGTGCCAGCAGCTCCGAAGTGGCCGTCACCGGGGAGCTGTTTTTT. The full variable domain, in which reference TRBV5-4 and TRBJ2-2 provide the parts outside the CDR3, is ETGVTQSPTHLIKTRGQQVTLRCSSQSGHNTVSWYQQALGQGPQFIFQYYREEENGRGNFPPRFSGLQFPNYSSELNVNALELDDSALYLCASSSEVAVTGELFFGEGSRLTVL.

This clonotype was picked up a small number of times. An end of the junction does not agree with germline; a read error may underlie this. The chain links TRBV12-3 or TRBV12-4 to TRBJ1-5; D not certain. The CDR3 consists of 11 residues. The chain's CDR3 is CASKAGGRMDF. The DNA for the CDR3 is TGTGCCAGCAAAGCCGGCGGTAGAATGGATTTT.

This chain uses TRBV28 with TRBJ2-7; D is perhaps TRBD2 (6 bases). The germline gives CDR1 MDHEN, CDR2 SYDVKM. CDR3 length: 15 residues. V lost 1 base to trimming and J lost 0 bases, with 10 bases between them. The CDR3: CASSLFGGSSYEQYF. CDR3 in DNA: TGTGCCAGCAGTTTATTCGGAGGGAGCTCCTACGAGCAGTACTTC.

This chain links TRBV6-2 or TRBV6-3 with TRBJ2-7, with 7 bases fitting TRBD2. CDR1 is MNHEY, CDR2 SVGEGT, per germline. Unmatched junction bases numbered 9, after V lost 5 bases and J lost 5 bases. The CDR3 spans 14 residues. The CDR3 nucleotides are TGTGCCAGCAGTGGCCTTGGCGGGAGAGACGAGCAGTACGTC. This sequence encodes CASSGLGGRDEQYV.

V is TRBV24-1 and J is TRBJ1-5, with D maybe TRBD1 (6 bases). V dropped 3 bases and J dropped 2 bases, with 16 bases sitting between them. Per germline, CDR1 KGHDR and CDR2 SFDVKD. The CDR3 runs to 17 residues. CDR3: CATSDTRARGGNQPQHF. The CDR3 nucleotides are TGTGCCACCAGTGATACTCGAGCCAGGGGAGGCAATCAGCCCCAGCATTTT.

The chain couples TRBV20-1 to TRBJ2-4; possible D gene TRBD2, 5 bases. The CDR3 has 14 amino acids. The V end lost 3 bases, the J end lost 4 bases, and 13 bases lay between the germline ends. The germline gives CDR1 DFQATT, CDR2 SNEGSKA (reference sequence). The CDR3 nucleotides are TGCAGTGCTAGGGCCGGGGAAGGGAAAAACATTCAGTACTTC. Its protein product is CSARAGEGKNIQYF.

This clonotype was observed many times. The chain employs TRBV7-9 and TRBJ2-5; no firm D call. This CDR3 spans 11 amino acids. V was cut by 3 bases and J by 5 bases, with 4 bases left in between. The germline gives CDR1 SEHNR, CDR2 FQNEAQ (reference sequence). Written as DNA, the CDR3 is TGTGCCAGCAGCTTTGTGGAGACCCAGTACTTC. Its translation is CASSFVETQYF.

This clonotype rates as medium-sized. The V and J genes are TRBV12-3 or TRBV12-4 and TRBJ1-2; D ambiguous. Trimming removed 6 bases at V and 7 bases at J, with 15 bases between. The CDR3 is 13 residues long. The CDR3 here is CASSQNPPGGYTF. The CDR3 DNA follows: TGTGCCAGCAGCCAAAACCCCCCCGGTGGCTACACCTTC.